This T cell receptor (beta chain) appears in the sequencing data of a study of CD8 T cells in Susac syndrome. Study information: At blood draw, Susac syndrome patients were therapy-naive, on corticosteroids, or on intravenous immunoglobulin alone.

On this clonotype itself: Its antigen remains unknown.

Findings of the study overall: The number of Susac-specific public clones found was approximately 17 in total CD8+ repertoires and 4 to 6 in CD8+ TEMRA repertoires.

CDR3 size: 14 residues. Germline loops: CDR1 SNHLY, CDR2 FYNNEI. The V and J ends lost 5 bases and 6 bases respectively, with 14 bases between them. RNA was extracted with the RNeasy kit, and a quantity of about 0.5 to 1 ug was reverse transcribed using random hexamers. MiXCR was run by TCRdb on the immunoSEQ multiplex PCR reads, yielding one entry per CDR3 protein. The table shows approximately 190,000 distinct CDR3 sequences, with about 95% occurring only once. The V gene is TRBV2, the J gene TRBJ2-1; TRBD1 might be the D (6 bases). Sequencing was performed on CD8+ T cells from PBMCs. This clonotype was obtained from a human donor with Susac syndrome. The CDR3 DNA reads TGTGCCAGCAGTCTTGACAGGTCCGGCAATGAGCAGTTCTTC. Translation gives CASSLDRSGNEQFF.